A selection of T cell receptor beta chains follows, all from one sample in a study of T cell clones after liver transplantation. This table comes from immunoSEQ multiplex PCR, and its TCRdb copy is limited to in-frame clones, with some not included. The data hold more than 95,000 clones, with 80% to 85% observed a single time. The specimen was CD4+ T cells from blood, collected before liver transplant. These receptors were taken from a human donor who received a liver transplant. CDR3s include the opening cysteine and the closing phenylalanine or tryptophan. D genes are given only for firm matches. Part of the rows lack a size; the others show once, few, many or a class for expanded clones.

J	size	D	V	DNA	CDR3
TRBJ2-1	once	-	TRBV6-5	TGTGCAACTAGAGCCTACAATGAGCAGTTCTTC	CATRAYNEQFF
TRBJ1-4	-	-	TRBV4-2	TGTGCCAGCAGCCAGACCACCGGGGAAAAACTGTTTTTT	CASSQTTGEKLFF
TRBJ1-4	-	TRBD1	TRBV18	TGTGCCAGCTCACCAAACAGGGGCAATGAAAAACTGTTTTTT	CASSPNRGNEKLFF
TRBJ2-3	-	-	TRBV5-5	TGTGCCAGCAGCCTGAACGGACTAACGCAGTATTTT	CASSLNGLTQYF
TRBJ2-1	-	TRBD2	TRBV5-1	TGCGCCAGCAGCTCCGGGACTAGCGGTTACAATGAGCAGTTCTTC	CASSSGTSGYNEQFF
TRBJ1-5	-	TRBD1	TRBV27	TGTGCCAGCAGGCTGACAGGGGGCGGTAATCAGCCCCAGCATTTT	CASRLTGGGNQPQHF
TRBJ2-5	-	TRBD1	TRBV28	TGTGCCAGCAGTCCGACAGGGTCCCAAGAGACCCAGTACTTC	CASSPTGSQETQYF
TRBJ2-7	few	TRBD1	TRBV11-1	TGTGCCAGCAGCCTCGACAGGGGATGGGAGCAGTACTTC	CASSLDRGWEQYF
TRBJ2-7	-	TRBD2	TRBV29-1	TGCAGCGTTGTCGTAGCGGGGGGGCCCCACGAGCAGTACTTC	CSVVVAGGPHEQYF
TRBJ1-3	-	-	TRBV9	TGTGCCAGCAGCGTAACCCTGGAATCTGGAAACACCATATATTTT	CASSVTLESGNTIYF